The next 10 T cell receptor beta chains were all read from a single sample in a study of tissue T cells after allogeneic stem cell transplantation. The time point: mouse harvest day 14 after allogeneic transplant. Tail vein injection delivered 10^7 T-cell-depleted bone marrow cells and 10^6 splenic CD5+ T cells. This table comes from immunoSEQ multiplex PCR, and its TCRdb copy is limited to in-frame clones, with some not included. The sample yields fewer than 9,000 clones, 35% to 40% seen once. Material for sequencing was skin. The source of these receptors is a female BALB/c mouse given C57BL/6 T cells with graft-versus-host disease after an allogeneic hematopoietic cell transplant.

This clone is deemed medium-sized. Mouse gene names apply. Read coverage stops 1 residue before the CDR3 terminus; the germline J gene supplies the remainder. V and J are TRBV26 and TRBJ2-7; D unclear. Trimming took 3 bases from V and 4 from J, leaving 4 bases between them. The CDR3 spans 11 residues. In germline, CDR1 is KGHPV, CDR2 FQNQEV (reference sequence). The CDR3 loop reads CASSLRYEQYF. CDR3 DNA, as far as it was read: TGTGCCAGCAGTCTTAGGTATGAACAGTAC.

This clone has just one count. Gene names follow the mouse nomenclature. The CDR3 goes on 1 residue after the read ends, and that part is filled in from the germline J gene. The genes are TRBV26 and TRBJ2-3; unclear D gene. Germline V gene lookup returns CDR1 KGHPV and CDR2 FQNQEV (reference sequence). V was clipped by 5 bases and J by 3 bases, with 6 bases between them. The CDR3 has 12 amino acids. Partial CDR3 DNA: TGTGCCAGCAGTAGCAGGGCAGAAACGCTGTAT. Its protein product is CASSSRAETLY. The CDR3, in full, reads CASSSRAETLYF.

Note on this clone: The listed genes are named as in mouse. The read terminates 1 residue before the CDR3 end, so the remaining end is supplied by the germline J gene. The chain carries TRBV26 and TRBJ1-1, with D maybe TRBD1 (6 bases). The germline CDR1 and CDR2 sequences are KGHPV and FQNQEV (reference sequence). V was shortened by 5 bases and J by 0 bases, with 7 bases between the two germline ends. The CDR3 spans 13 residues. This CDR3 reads CASSGTSNTEVFF. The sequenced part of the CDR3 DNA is TGTGCCAGCAGTGGGACATCAAACACAGAAGTCTTC.

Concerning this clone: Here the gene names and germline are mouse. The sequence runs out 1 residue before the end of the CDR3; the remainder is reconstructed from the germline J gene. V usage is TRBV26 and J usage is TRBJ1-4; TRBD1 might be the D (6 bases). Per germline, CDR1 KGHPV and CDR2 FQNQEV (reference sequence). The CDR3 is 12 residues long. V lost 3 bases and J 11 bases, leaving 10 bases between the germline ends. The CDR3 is CASSLAGARLFF. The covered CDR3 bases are TGTGCCAGCAGTCTCGCAGGGGCGAGATTATTT.

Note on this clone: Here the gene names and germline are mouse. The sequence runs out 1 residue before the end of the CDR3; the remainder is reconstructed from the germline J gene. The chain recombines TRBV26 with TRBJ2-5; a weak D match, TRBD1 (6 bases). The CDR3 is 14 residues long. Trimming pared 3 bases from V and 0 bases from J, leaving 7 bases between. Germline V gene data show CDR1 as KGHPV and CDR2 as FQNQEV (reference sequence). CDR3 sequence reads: CASSLGTNQDTQYF. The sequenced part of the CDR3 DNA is TGTGCCAGCAGTCTAGGGACAAACCAAGACACCCAGTAC.

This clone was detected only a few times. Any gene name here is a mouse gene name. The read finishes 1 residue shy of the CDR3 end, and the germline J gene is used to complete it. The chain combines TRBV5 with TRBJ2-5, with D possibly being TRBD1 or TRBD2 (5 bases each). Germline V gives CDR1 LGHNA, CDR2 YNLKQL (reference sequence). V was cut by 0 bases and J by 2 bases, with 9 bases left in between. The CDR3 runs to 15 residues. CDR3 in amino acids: CASSQDRGSQDTQYF. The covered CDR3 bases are TGTGCCAGCAGCCAAGATCGGGGGTCCCAAGACACCCAGTAC.

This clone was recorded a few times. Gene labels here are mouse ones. CDR3 in amino acids: CASRQGGAETLYF. CDR3 DNA, as far as it was read: TGTGCCAGCAGGCAGGGCGGTGCAGAAACGCTGTAT. The chain is built from TRBV26 and TRBJ2-3; maybe TRBD1 (5 bases). The read halts 1 residue ahead of the CDR3 end, with the missing end drawn from the germline J gene. The germline V and J ends were trimmed by 6 bases and 1 base, with 8 bases remaining between them. CDR1 is KGHPV, CDR2 FQNQEV, per germline (reference sequence). The CDR3 is made up of 13 amino acids. Together with reference TRBV26 and TRBJ2-3, the CDR3 gives the full variable domain: NSKVIQTPRYLVKGQGQKAKMRCIPEKGHPVVFWYQQNKNNEFKFLINFQNQEVLQQIDMTEKRFSAECPSNSPCSLEIQSSEAGDSALYLCASRQGGAETLYFGSGTRLTVL.

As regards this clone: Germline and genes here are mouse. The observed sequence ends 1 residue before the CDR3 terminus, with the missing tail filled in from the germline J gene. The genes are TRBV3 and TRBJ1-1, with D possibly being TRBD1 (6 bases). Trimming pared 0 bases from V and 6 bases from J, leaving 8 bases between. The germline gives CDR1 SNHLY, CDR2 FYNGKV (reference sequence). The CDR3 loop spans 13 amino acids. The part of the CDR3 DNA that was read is TGTGCCAGCAGCTTAGCACAGGGCTCAGAAGTCTTC. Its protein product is CASSLAQGSEVF. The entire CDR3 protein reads CASSLAQGSEVFF.

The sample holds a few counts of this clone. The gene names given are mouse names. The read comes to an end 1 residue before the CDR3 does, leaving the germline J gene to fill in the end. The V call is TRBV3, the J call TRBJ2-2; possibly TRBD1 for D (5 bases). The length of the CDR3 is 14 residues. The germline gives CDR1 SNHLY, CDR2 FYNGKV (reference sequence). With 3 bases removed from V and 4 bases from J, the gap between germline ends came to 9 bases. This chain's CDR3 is CASSFQRGTGQLYF. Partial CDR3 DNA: TGTGCCAGCAGCTTTCAGAGGGGCACCGGGCAGCTCTAC.

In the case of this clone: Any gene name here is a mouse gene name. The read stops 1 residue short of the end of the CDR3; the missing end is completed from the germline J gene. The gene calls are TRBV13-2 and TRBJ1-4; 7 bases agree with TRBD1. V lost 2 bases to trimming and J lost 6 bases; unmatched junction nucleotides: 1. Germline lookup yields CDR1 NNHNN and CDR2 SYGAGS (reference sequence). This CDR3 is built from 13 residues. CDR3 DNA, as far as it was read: TGTGCCAGCGGTGACACAGGGGACGAAAGATTATTT. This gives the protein CASGDTGDERLF. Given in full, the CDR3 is CASGDTGDERLFF.